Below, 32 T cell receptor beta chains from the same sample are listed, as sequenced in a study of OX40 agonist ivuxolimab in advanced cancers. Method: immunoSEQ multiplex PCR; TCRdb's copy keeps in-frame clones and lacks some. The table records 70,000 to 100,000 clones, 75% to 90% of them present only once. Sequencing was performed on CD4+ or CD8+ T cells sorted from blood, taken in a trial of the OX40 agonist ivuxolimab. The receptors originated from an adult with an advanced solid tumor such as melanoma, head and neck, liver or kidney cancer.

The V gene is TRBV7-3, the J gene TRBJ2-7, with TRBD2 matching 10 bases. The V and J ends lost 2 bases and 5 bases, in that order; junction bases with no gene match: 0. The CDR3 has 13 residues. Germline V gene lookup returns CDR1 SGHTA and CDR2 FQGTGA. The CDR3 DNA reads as TGTGCCAGCAGCTTAGGACTAGCGGACGAGCAGTACTTC. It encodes CASSLGLADEQYF.

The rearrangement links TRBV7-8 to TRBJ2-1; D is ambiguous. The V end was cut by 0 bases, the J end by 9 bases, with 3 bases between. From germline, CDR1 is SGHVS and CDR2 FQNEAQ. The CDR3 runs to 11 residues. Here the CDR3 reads CASSLAFEQFF. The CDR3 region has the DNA TGTGCCAGCAGCTTAGCCTTTGAGCAGTTCTTC.

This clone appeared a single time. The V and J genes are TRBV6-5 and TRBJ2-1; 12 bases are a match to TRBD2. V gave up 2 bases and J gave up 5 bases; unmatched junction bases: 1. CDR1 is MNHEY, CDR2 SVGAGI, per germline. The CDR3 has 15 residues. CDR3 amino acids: CASSYLAGGDNEQFF. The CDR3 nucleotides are TGTGCCAGCAGTTACCTAGCGGGAGGGGACAATGAGCAGTTCTTC.

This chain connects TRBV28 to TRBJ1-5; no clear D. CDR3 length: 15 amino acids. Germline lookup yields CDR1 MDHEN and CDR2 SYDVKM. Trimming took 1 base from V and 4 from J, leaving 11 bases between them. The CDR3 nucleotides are TGTGCCAGCAGTTTATTTGAGGGTCCTAATCAGCCCCAGCATTTT. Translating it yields CASSLFEGPNQPQHF.

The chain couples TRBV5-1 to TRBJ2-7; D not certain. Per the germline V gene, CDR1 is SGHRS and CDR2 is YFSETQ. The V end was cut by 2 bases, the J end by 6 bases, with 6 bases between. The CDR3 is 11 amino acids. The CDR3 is CASSLTAEQYF. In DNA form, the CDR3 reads TGCGCCAGCAGCTTAACTGCCGAGCAGTACTTC.

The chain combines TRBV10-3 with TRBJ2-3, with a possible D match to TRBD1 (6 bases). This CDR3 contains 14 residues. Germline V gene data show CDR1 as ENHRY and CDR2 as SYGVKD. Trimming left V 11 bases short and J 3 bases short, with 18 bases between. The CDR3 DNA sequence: TGTGCCTCAGGGTCCACAGGGCGGACAGATACGCAGTATTTT. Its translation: CASGSTGRTDTQYF.

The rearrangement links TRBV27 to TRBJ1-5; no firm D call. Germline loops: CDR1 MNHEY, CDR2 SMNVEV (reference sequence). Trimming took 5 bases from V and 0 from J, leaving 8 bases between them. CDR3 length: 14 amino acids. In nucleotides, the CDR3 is TGTGCCAGCAGTGAGGGCCTTAGCAATCAGCCCCAGCATTTT. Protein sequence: CASSEGLSNQPQHF.

The CDR3 nucleotides read TGTGCCAGCAGCTTACTACAAGCGGGTGAGCAGTTCTTC. Translation gives CASSLLQAGEQFF. The chain has TRBV7-9 and TRBJ2-1; TRBD2 might be the D (6 bases). The CDR3 totals 13 residues. V dropped 2 bases and J dropped 9 bases, with 11 bases sitting between them. Germline V gene data show CDR1 as SEHNR and CDR2 as FQNEAQ (reference sequence).

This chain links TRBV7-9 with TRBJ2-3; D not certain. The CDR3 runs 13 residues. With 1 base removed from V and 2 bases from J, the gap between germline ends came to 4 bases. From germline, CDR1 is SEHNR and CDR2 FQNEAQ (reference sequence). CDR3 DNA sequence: TGTGCCAGCAGCTTAGGAGCCACAGATACGCAGTATTTT. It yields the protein CASSLGATDTQYF.

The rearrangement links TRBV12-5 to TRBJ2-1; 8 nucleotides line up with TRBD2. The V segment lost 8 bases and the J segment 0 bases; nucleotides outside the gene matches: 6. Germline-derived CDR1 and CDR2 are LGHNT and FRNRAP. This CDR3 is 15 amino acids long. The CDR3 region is CASRRAGASYNEQFF. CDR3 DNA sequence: TGTGCTAGTAGGAGAGCGGGAGCCTCCTACAATGAGCAGTTCTTC.

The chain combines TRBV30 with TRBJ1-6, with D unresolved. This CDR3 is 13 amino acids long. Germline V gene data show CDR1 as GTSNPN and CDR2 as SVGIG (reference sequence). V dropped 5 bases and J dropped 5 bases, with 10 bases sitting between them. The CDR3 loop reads CAWGTLHNSPLHF. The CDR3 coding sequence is TGTGCCTGGGGTACGCTCCATAATTCACCCCTCCACTTT.

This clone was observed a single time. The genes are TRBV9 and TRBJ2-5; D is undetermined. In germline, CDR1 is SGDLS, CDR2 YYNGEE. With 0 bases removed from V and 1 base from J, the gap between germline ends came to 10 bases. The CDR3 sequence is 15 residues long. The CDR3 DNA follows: TGTGCCAGCAGCGTAGAGCCGTCAACCCAAGAGACCCAGTACTTC. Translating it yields CASSVEPSTQETQYF.

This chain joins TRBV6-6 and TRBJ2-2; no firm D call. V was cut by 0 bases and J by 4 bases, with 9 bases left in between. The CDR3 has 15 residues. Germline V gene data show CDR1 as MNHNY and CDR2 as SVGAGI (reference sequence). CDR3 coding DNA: TGTGCCAGCAGTTACTCACGAGAGGTCACCGGGGAGCTGTTTTTT. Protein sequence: CASSYSREVTGELFF.

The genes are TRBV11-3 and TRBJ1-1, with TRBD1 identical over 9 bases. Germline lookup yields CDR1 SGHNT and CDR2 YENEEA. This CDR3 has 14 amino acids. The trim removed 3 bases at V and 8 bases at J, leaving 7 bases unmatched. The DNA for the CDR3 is TGTGCCAGCAGCTTGGGACAGGGCAAGAAAGAAGCTTTCTTT. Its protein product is CASSLGQGKKEAFF.

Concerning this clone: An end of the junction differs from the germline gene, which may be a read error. CDR3 sequence (DNA): TGTGGACTAGCGGGAGCCAAAAACACTCAGTACTTC. This translates into CGLAGAKNTQYF. V gene TRBV25-1 combines with J gene TRBJ2-4, with 12 bases identical to TRBD2. This CDR3 contains 12 residues. CDR1 and CDR2 (germline): MGHDK, SYGVNS.

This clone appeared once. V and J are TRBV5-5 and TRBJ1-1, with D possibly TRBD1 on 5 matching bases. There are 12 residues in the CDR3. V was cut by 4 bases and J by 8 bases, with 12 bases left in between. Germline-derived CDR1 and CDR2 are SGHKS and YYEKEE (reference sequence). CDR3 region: CASSVQGPEAFF. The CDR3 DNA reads TGTGCCAGCAGCGTTCAGGGCCCAGAAGCTTTCTTT.

The CDR3 protein is CASSTTPSSYNEQFF. CDR3 DNA sequence: TGTGCCAGCAGCACTACGCCGAGCTCCTACAATGAGCAGTTCTTC. This chain links TRBV28 with TRBJ2-1; D is uncertain. V lost 6 bases and J lost 0, with 12 bases in between. The CDR3 is made up of 15 amino acids. Looked up from germline, CDR1 is MDHEN and CDR2 is SYDVKM.

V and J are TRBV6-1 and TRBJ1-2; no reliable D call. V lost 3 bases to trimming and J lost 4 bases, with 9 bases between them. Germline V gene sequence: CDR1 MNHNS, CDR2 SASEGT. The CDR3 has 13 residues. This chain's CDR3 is CASSESWFYGYTF. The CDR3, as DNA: TGTGCCAGCAGTGAGTCCTGGTTCTATGGCTACACCTTC.

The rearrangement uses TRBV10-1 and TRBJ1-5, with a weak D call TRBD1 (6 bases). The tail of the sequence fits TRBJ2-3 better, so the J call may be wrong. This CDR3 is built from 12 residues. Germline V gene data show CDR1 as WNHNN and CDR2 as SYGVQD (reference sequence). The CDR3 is CASMKSGTPQYF. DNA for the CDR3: TGCGCCAGCATGAAATCCGGGACACCCCAGTATTTT.

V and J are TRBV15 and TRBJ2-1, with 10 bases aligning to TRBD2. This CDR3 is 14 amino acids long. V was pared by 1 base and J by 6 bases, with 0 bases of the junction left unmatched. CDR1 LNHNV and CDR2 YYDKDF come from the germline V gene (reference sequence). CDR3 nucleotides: TGTGCCACCAGCAGAGGACTAGCGGGCAATGAGCAGTTCTTC. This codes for CATSRGLAGNEQFF.

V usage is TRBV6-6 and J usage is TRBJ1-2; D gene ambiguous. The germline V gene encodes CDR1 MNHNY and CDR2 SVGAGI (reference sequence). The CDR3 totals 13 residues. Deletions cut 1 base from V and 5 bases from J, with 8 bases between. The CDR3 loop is CASSYYGEYGYTF. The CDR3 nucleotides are TGTGCCAGCAGTTACTACGGGGAGTATGGCTACACCTTC.

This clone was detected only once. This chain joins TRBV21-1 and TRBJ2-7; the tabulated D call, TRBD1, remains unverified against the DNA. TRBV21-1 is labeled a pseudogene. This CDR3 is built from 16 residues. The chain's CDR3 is CASSKIGSGDTYEQYF. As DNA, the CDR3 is TGTGCCAGCAGCAAAATCGGGTCAGGGGATACCTACGAGCAGTACTTC.

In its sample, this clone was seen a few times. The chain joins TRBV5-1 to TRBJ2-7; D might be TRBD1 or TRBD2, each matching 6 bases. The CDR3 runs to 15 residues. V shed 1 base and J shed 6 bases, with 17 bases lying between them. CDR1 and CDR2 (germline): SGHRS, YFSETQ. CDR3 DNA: TGCGCCAGCAGCTTGAGGAGGGGTCAGGGGCTCGAGCAGTACTTC. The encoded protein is CASSLRRGQGLEQYF.

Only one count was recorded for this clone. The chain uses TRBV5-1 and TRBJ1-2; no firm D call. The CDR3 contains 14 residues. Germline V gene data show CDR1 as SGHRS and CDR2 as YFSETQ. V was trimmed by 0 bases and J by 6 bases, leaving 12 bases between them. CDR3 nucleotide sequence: TGCGCCAGCAGCTTGGGCGATATACTGAATGGCTACACCTTC. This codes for CASSLGDILNGYTF. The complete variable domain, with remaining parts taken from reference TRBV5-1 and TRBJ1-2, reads KAGVTQTPRYLIKTRGQQVTLSCSPISGHRSVSWYQQTPGQGLQFLFEYFSETQRNKGNFPGRFSGRQFSNSRSEMNVSTLELGDSALYLCASSLGDILNGYTFGSGTRLTVV.

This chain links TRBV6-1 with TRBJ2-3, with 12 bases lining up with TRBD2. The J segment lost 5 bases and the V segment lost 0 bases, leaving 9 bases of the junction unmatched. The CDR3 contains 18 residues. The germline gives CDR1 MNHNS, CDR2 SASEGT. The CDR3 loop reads CASSEAGLAGGQRDTQYF. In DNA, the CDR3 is TGTGCCAGCAGTGAAGCCGGTCTAGCGGGAGGGCAGAGAGATACGCAGTATTTT.

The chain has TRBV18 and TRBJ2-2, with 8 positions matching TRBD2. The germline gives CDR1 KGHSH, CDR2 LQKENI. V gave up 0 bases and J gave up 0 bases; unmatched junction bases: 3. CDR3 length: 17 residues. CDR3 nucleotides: TGTGCCAGCTCACCACCCGAACTAGCGGCGAACACCGGGGAGCTGTTTTTT. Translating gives CASSPPELAANTGELFF.

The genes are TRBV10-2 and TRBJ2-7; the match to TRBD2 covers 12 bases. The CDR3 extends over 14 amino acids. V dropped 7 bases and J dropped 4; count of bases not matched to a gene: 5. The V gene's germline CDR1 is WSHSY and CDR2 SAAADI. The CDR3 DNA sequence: TGCGCCAGCACTGTCGGACTAGCGGGGTACGAGCAGTACTTC. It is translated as CASTVGLAGYEQYF.

The DNA for the CDR3 is TGTGCCAGCAGCCAGGGGTGGCGGGACACTACCTACGAGCAGTACTTC. Amino acids: CASSQGWRDTTYEQYF. The rearrangement links TRBV5-8 to TRBJ2-7; D could derive from TRBD1 or TRBD2 (6 bases each). Per germline, CDR1 SGHTS and CDR2 YDEGEE. The CDR3 runs 16 residues. Between the trimmed V and J ends, which lost 4 bases and 2 bases, there was a span of 19 bases. The whole variable domain, filled in from reference TRBV5-8 and TRBJ2-7, reads EAGVTQSPTHLIKTRGQQATLRCSPISGHTSVYWYQQALGLGLQFLLWYDEGEERNRGNFPPRFSGRQFPNYSSELNVNALELEDSALYLCASSQGWRDTTYEQYFGPGTRLTVT.

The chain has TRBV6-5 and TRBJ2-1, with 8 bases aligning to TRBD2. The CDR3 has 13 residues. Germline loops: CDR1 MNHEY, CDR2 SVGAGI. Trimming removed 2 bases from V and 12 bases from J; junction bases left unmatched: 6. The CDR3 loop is CASSYGAGGLQFF. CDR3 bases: TGTGCCAGCAGTTACGGGGCGGGAGGTTTGCAGTTCTTC.

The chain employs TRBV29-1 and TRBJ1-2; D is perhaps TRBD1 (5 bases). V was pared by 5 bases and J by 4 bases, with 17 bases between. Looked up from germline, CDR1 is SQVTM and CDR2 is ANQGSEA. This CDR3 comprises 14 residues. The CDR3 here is CSVSRENRVYGYTF. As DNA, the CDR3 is TGCAGCGTTTCCAGGGAAAATAGAGTCTATGGCTACACCTTC.

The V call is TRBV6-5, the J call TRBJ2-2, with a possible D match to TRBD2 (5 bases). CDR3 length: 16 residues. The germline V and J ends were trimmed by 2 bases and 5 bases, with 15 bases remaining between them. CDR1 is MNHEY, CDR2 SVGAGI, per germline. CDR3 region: CASSYLHQGLTGELFF. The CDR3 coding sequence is TGTGCCAGCAGTTACCTACATCAAGGACTTACCGGGGAGCTGTTTTTT.

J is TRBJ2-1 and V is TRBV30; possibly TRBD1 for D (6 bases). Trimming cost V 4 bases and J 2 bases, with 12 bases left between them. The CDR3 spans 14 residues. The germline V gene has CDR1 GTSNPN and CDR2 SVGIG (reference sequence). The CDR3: CAWKVGAAYNEQFF. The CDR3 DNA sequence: TGTGCCTGGAAGGTGGGGGCAGCCTACAATGAGCAGTTCTTC.